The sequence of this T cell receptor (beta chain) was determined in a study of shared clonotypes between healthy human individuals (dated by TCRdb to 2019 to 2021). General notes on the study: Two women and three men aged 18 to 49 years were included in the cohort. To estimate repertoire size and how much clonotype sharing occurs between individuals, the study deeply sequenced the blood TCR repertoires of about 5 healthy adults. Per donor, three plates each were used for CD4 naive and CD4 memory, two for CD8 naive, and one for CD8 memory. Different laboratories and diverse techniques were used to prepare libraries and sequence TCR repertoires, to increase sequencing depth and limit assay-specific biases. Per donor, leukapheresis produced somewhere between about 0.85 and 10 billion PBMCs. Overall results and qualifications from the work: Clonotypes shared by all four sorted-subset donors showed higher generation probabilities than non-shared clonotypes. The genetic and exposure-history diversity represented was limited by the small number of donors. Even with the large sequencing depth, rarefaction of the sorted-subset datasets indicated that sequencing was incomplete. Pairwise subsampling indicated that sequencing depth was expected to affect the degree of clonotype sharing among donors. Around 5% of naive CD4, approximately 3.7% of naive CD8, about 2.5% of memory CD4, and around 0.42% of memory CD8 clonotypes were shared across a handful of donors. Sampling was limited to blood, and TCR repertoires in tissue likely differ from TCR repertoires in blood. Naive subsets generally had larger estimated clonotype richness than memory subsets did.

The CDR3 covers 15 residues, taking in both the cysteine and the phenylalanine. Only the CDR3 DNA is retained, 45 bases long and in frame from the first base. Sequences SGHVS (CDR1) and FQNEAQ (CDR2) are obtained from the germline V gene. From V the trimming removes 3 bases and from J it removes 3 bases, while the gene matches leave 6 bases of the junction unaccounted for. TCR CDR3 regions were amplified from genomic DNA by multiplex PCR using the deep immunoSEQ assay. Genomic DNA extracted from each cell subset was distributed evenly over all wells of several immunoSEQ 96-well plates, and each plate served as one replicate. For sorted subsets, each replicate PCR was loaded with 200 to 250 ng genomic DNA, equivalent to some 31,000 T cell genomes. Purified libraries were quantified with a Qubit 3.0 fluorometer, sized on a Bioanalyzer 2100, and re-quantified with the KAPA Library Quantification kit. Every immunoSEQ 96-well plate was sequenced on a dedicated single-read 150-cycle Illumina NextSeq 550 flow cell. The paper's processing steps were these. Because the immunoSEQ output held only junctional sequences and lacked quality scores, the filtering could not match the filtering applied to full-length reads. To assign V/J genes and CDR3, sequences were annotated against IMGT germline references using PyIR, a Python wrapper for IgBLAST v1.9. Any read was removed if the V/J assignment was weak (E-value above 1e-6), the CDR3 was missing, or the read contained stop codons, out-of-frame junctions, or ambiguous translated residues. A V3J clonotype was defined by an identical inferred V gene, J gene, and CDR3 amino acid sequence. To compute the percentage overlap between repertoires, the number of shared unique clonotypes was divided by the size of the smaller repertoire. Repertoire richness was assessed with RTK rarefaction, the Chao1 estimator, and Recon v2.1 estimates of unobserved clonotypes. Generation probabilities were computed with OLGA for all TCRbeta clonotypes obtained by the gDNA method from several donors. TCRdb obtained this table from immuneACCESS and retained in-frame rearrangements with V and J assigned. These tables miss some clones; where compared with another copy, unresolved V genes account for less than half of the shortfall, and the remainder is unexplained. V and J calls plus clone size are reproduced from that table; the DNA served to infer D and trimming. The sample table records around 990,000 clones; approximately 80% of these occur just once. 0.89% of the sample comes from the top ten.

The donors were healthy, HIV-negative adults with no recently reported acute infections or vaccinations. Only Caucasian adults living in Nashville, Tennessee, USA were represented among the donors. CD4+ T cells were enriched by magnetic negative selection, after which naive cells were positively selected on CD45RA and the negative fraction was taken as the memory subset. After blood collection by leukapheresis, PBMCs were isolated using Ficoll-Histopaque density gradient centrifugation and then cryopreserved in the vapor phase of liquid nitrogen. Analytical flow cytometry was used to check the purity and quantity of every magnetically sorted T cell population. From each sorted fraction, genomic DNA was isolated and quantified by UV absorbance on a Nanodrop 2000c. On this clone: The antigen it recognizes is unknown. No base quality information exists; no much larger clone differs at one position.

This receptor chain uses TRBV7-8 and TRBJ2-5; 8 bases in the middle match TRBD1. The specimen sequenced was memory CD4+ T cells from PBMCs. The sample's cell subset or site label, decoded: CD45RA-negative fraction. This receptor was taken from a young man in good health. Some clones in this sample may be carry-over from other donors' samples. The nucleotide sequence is TGTGCCAGCAGCTTTCAGGGGGCTGGAGAAGAGACCCAGTACTTC. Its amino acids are CASSFQGAGEETQYF. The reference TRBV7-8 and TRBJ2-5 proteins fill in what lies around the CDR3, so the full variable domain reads GAGVSQSPRYKVAKRGQDVALRCDPISGHVSLFWYQQALGQGPEFLTYFQNEAQLDKSGLPSDRFFAERPEGSVSTLKIQRTQQEDSAVYLCASSFQGAGEETQYFGPGTRLLVL.